The rows below give T cell receptor beta chains drawn from one sample of a study of blood T cells in healthy people across ages. One entry per CDR3 protein, called by TCRdb with MiXCR from the 5' RACE reads. The table shows about 780,000 distinct CDR3 sequences, with about 59% occurring only once. The specimen was blood. These receptors were taken from a man aged 25-45 years in good health. The CDR3 runs from the conserved cysteine through the conserved F or W. A D gene is named only where the DNA matches it firmly. Part of the rows lack a size; the others show once, few, many or a class for expanded clones.

TRBV12-3/TRBV12-4	NA	NA	TRBJ1-2	CASSPGRVGGYTF	TGTGCCAGCAGTCCAGGGCGCGTCGGCGGCTACACCTTC
TRBV6-2/TRBV6-3	once	TRBD1	TRBJ2-5	CASSTTGGLGETQYF	TGTGCCAGCAGTACAACAGGGGGCCTCGGAGAGACCCAGTACTTC
TRBV12-3/TRBV12-4	few	TRBD1	TRBJ2-7	CASSFRQGYEQYF	TGTGCCAGCAGTTTCCGACAGGGTTACGAGCAGTACTTC
TRBV2	NA	NA	TRBJ1-6	CASRSTGSPLHF	TGTGCCAGCAGGTCGACTGGCTCACCCCTCCACTTT
TRBV5-6	NA	TRBD1	TRBJ2-3	CASSSPEGTGTDTQYF	TGTGCCAGCAGCTCGCCGGAGGGGACAGGGACGGATACGCAGTATTTT
TRBV3-1	NA	NA	TRBJ2-1	CASSQGARGGNEQFF	TGTGCCAGCAGCCAAGGGGCCAGGGGAGGCAATGAGCAGTTCTTC
TRBV7-3	NA	NA	TRBJ2-2	CASSTPERAGTGELFF	TGTGCCAGCAGCACCCCGGAGCGGGCAGGTACCGGGGAGCTGTTTTTT
TRBV25-1	NA	NA	TRBJ1-2	CASSAAWGGYTF	TGTGCCAGCAGCGCAGCTTGGGGTGGCTACACCTTC
TRBV3-1	NA	NA	TRBJ2-5	CASLGVETQYF	TGTGCCAGTCTCGGCGTAGAGACCCAGTACTTC
TRBV20-1	NA	NA	TRBJ1-2	CSARDQRPGRGFGYTF	TGCAGTGCTAGAGACCAACGCCCGGGACGGGGCTTCGGCTACACCTTC
TRBV7-9	NA	TRBD2	TRBJ2-1	CASSSESGDYNEQFF	TGTGCCAGCAGCTCAGAAAGCGGGGACTACAATGAGCAGTTCTTC
TRBV20-1	few	NA	TRBJ2-6	CSGKKGTSGANVLTF	TGCAGTGGGAAGAAAGGGACCTCTGGGGCCAACGTCCTGACTTTC
TRBV6-5	few	NA	TRBJ1-2	CASSPTSNYGYTF	TGTGCCAGCAGCCCTACAAGTAACTATGGCTACACCTTC
TRBV29-1	NA	TRBD1	TRBJ2-7	CSVEGNRDRAPYEQYF	TGCAGCGTTGAGGGGAATAGGGACAGGGCCCCCTACGAGCAGTACTTC
TRBV7-2	NA	TRBD2	TRBJ2-7	CASIAFTSGAQSTEQYF	TGTGCCAGCATAGCTTTTACTAGCGGGGCCCAAAGTACTGAGCAGTACTTC
TRBV7-2	NA	NA	TRBJ2-5	CASSSAPGSRETQYF	TGTGCCAGCAGCTCAGCCCCCGGCTCGAGAGAGACCCAGTACTTC
TRBV20-1	NA	TRBD1	TRBJ2-1	CSATTGDRGEQFF	TGCAGTGCTACGACAGGGGATAGGGGTGAGCAGTTCTTC
TRBV5-1	once	NA	TRBJ2-7	CASKIQANSYEQYF	TGCGCCAGCAAAATACAGGCAAATTCCTACGAGCAGTACTTC
TRBV28	NA	TRBD1	TRBJ2-7	CGHGDRASYEQYF	TGTGGACACGGGGACAGGGCCTCCTACGAGCAGTACTTC
TRBV5-1	NA	TRBD2	TRBJ2-1	CASSSLGLAGINEQFF	TGCGCCAGCAGCTCCCTGGGACTAGCGGGGATTAATGAGCAGTTCTTC
TRBV20-1	NA	NA	TRBJ2-2	CSARSPNTGELFF	TGCAGTGCTAGAAGCCCGAACACCGGGGAGCTGTTTTTT
TRBV12-3/TRBV12-4	many	NA	TRBJ1-2	CASSSGQYYGYTF	TGTGCCAGCAGTTCCGGACAGTACTATGGCTACACCTTC
TRBV7-2	NA	NA	TRBJ2-7	CASSQDGTYYEQYF	TGTGCCAGCAGCCAAGATGGGACTTACTACGAGCAGTACTTC
TRBV7-9	NA	TRBD2	TRBJ2-1	CASEPGTTVDNEQFF	TGTGCCAGCGAACCCGGGACTACGGTCGACAATGAGCAGTTCTTC
TRBV2	NA	NA	TRBJ1-2	CATQELYGYTF	TGTGCCACACAGGAGCTCTATGGCTACACCTTC
TRBV3-1	once	NA	TRBJ2-1	CASSQEVFGYNEQFF	TGTGCCAGCAGCCAAGAAGTGTTCGGATACAATGAGCAGTTCTTC
TRBV24-1	NA	NA	TRBJ2-2	CATSESTGELFF	TGTGCCACCAGTGAAAGTACCGGGGAGCTGTTTTTT
TRBV7-2	NA	NA	TRBJ2-1	CASSLSFNNEQFF	TGTGCCAGCAGCTTGAGCTTTAACAATGAGCAGTTCTTC
TRBV7-9	NA	NA	TRBJ2-6	CASRLAAGANVLTF	TGTGCCAGCAGGTTGGCAGCTGGGGCCAACGTCCTGACTTTC
TRBV29-1	few	NA	TRBJ2-3	CSVETVGWADTQYF	TGCAGCGTTGAAACGGTGGGTTGGGCAGATACGCAGTATTTT
TRBV20-1	NA	NA	TRBJ2-7	CSALSGREQYF	TGCAGTGCGCTATCAGGGCGTGAGCAGTACTTC
TRBV12-3/TRBV12-4	NA	NA	TRBJ2-6	CATHRAGANVLTF	TGTGCCACCCACAGGGCTGGGGCCAACGTCCTGACTTTC
TRBV6-2/TRBV6-3	NA	TRBD2	TRBJ2-1	CASSIRTSTSSYNEQFF	TGTGCCAGCAGTATTCGGACTAGCACAAGCTCCTACAATGAGCAGTTCTTC
TRBV20-1	once	NA	TRBJ1-4	CSWTGAVNEKLFF	TGCAGCTGGACGGGGGCGGTTAATGAAAAACTGTTTTTT
TRBV7-2	NA	NA	TRBJ2-5	CASSLGGGARSTQYF	TGTGCCAGCAGCTTAGGTGGGGGGGCCCGTTCGACCCAGTACTTC